The sequence of this TCR beta chain was determined in a study of cytomegalovirus exposure and HLA in healthy donors. Overall study findings and caveats: Earlier analysis found most TCR beta V segments productive about 87% or about 30% of the time. Many donors carried some public TCRs, although rarity characterized most TCR sequences. High specificity and sensitivity for cytomegalovirus status were reported for the classifier. In all likelihood, a cluster of highly shared sequence variants was a sequencing artifact.

In the PCR, 60 Vbeta and 13 Jbeta primers were used. Clones were sequenced by immunoSEQ multiplex PCR, and TCRdb holds only the in-frame ones, with some missing. Among 200,000 to 250,000 clones listed, approximately 79% were seen once. Details on this clone: Its target is not known.

Germline V CDR1 and CDR2: SEHNR, FQNEAQ (reference sequence). Trimming took 5 bases from V and 2 from J, leaving 10 bases between them. This CDR3 comprises 13 residues. The source material was PBMCs. This rearrangement joins TRBV7-9 to TRBJ2-7, with D uncertain. The TCR originated in a man in his fifties in good health and CMV-seronegative. CDR3 nucleotides: TGTGCCAGCAGCCCCTCCCCAGCCTACGAGCAGTACTTC. Encoded protein: CASSPSPAYEQYF.